The 32 T cell receptor beta chains below were found in one sample sequenced in a study of cytomegalovirus exposure and HLA in healthy donors. The study ran its PCR with 60 Vbeta and 13 Jbeta primers. Clones were read by immunoSEQ multiplex PCR, and TCRdb kept only the in-frame ones, dropping some. The sample comprises some 56,000 clones, 65% to 90% of which are singletons, and 1.5% to 2% rests with the top ten. The material sequenced was PBMCs. Receptors originate from a human donor in good health.

This chain uses TRBV30 with TRBJ1-2, with D possibly matching TRBD1 (5 bases). The CDR3 length is 14 residues. Per the germline V gene, CDR1 is GTSNPN and CDR2 is SVGIG (reference sequence). The V end lost 0 bases, the J end lost 5 bases, and 13 bases lay between the germline ends. This chain's CDR3 is CAWSVLGGGYGYTF. The CDR3 DNA follows: TGTGCCTGGAGTGTACTGGGGGGAGGTTATGGCTACACCTTC. Full variable domain (remainder filled in from reference TRBV30 and TRBJ1-2): SQTIHQWPATLVQPVGSPLSLECTVEGTSNPNLYWYRQAAGRGLQLLFYSVGIGQISSEVPQNLSASRPQDRQFILSSKKLLLSDSGFYLCAWSVLGGGYGYTFGSGTRLTVV.

This clone was counted only a few times. CDR3 sequence (DNA): TGTGCCAGCAGCTCCGTGACAGGGGGGTTCTACGAGCAGTACTTC. Translation gives CASSSVTGGFYEQYF. The chain combines TRBV13 with TRBJ2-7; 9 bases match TRBD1. CDR1 and CDR2 (germline): PRHDT, FYEKMQ (reference sequence). The junction had 7 bases not matched to a gene; V was cut back by 4 bases and J by 3 bases. This CDR3 has 15 residues.

This clone was observed a few times. The CDR3 nucleotides are TGTGCCAGTAGTAAGACAGGGTGGAGTCTGGATGGCTACACCTTC. Encoded protein: CASSKTGWSLDGYTF. This chain links TRBV19 with TRBJ1-2; the match to TRBD1 covers 7 bases. The CDR3 length is 15 residues. Looked up from germline, CDR1 is LNHDA and CDR2 is SQIVND (reference sequence). Trimming took 4 bases from V and 6 from J; bases not matched to a gene: 11.

This clone came up once. The rearrangement links TRBV19 to TRBJ2-1, with D perhaps matching TRBD1 (8 bases). Trimming removed 5 bases from V and 4 bases from J, with 15 bases in between. The V gene's germline CDR1 is LNHDA and CDR2 SQIVND (reference sequence). This CDR3 is 15 amino acids long. This CDR3 reads CASSLQGGAYNEQFF. In DNA form, the CDR3 reads TGTGCCAGTAGTCTACAGGGGGGGGCTTACAATGAGCAGTTCTTC.

V gene TRBV30 combines with J gene TRBJ1-2; no clear D. The germline CDR1 and CDR2 sequences are GTSNPN and SVGIG (reference sequence). Deletions cut 7 bases from V and 8 bases from J, with 14 bases between. The CDR3 spans 11 residues. CDR3 in DNA: TGTGCCTTAACTGTCGTCCTAGGCTACACCTTC. It codes for CALTVVLGYTF.

The chain uses TRBV10-1 and TRBJ2-2; 7 bases agree with TRBD2. Trimming removed 4 bases from V and 6 bases from J; junction bases left unmatched: 5. The germline V gene has CDR1 WNHNN and CDR2 SYGVQD (reference sequence). The CDR3 covers 14 residues. This CDR3 reads CASSGSGGAGELFF. CDR3 bases: TGCGCCAGCAGTGGGTCGGGGGGAGCCGGGGAGCTGTTTTTT.

This clone was counted once. The CDR3 nucleotides are TGTGCCAGCTCACCAGGACAGCTTAATGAAAAACTGTTTTTT. Translation: CASSPGQLNEKLFF. The rearrangement links TRBV18 to TRBJ1-4; possibly TRBD1 for D (6 bases). The germline CDR1 and CDR2 sequences are KGHSH and LQKENI. This CDR3 contains 14 residues. Trimming took 2 bases from V and 4 from J, leaving 8 bases between them.

This clone was seen a few times. The V call is TRBV7-9, the J call TRBJ2-3; possibly TRBD1 for D (5 bases). Germline V gene sequence: CDR1 SEHNR, CDR2 FQNEAQ (reference sequence). Trimming removed 7 bases at V and 4 bases at J, with 15 bases between. This CDR3 is 14 amino acids long. In DNA, the CDR3 is TGTGCCAGCACCCGCCTGGGGCGCGCAGATACGCAGTATTTT. This translates into CASTRLGRADTQYF.

The chain has TRBV7-8 and TRBJ2-7, with 7 nucleotides matching TRBD1. Germline CDR1 SGHVS, CDR2 FQNEAQ. Germline trimming cut 5 bases from V and 3 bases from J; bases unmatched to any gene: 10. The CDR3 runs 15 residues. In DNA, the CDR3 is TGTGCCAGCAGCCTAGGGGGCAGGGATTACTACGAGCAGTACTTC. Its protein is CASSLGGRDYYEQYF.

The V call is TRBV5-4, the J call TRBJ2-5, with 14 bases fitting TRBD2. The CDR3 covers 16 residues. With V trimmed by 4 bases and J by 7 bases, 9 bases remained unmatched. Germline-derived CDR1 and CDR2 are SGHNT and YYREEE (reference sequence). The CDR3: CASSLGTSGGPGTQYF. CDR3 in DNA: TGTGCCAGCAGCCTAGGGACTAGCGGGGGACCGGGGACCCAGTACTTC.

This clone was counted once. CDR3 region: CASSDLAGQPQHF. In DNA, the CDR3 is TGTGCCAGCAGTGACTTGGCGGGACAGCCCCAGCATTTT. The chain uses TRBV6-4 and TRBJ1-5; no clear D gene. The germline V gene encodes CDR1 MRHNA and CDR2 SNTAGT. The CDR3 has 13 amino acids. V was clipped by 1 base and J by 7 bases, with 8 bases between them.

This chain joins TRBV11-2 and TRBJ1-1, with a weak D call TRBD1 (5 bases). CDR1 is SGHAT and CDR2 is FQNNGV in the germline V gene. CDR3 length: 15 amino acids. The V gene lost 2 bases and the J gene lost 0 bases, with 10 bases spanning the gap. This CDR3 reads CASSLYGHLNTEAFF. In DNA, the CDR3 is TGTGCCAGCAGCTTATACGGACATTTGAACACTGAAGCTTTCTTT.

The V gene is TRBV4-2, the J gene TRBJ2-3; a weak D match, TRBD2 (7 bases). Deletions cut 2 bases from V and 2 bases from J, with 23 bases between. CDR1 and CDR2 (germline): LGHNA, YNFKEQ. CDR3 length equals 19 residues. The DNA for the CDR3 is TGTGCCAGCAGCCAACGCCCCCCAGGGGCTAGCGGAAACACAGATACGCAGTATTTT. It is translated as CASSQRPPGASGNTDTQYF.

The CDR3 loop reads CASSSQGRTEAFF. The CDR3 region has the DNA TGCGCCAGCAGCTCGCAGGGTAGAACTGAAGCTTTCTTT. The chain employs TRBV5-1 and TRBJ1-1, with D possibly TRBD1 on 5 matching bases. Germline CDR1 and CDR2: SGHRS and YFSETQ. This CDR3 region has 13 residues. Trimming stripped 3 bases from V and 5 bases from J, with 11 bases between. Based on the CDR3 plus reference TRBV5-1 and TRBJ1-1, the full variable domain is KAGVTQTPRYLIKTRGQQVTLSCSPISGHRSVSWYQQTPGQGLQFLFEYFSETQRNKGNFPGRFSGRQFSNSRSEMNVSTLELGDSALYLCASSSQGRTEAFFGQGTRLTVV.

As to this clone: This CDR3 is also generated by other DNA sequences in the sample. This chain links TRBV5-1 with TRBJ2-1; TRBD1 matches 7 bases. There are 14 residues in the CDR3. The germline V gene has CDR1 SGHRS and CDR2 YFSETQ. J was trimmed by 4 bases and V by 2 bases; bases with no gene match: 3. The DNA of the CDR3 is TGCGCCAGCAGCTTAGGGGACAGATACAATGAGCAGTTCTTC. It encodes CASSLGDRYNEQFF.

This chain uses TRBV4-2 with TRBJ2-1, with TRBD2 matching 12 bases. This CDR3 spans 16 amino acids. The J segment lost 4 bases and the V segment lost 0 bases, leaving 1 base of the junction unmatched. Germline assignment: CDR1 LGHNA and CDR2 YNFKEQ. CDR3 DNA: TGTGCCAGCAGCCAAGACGGGACTAGCGGGTACAATGAGCAGTTCTTC. Protein sequence: CASSQDGTSGYNEQFF.

This sequence joins TRBV12-5 and TRBJ1-6; 8 nucleotides match TRBD1. The CDR3 totals 19 residues. V lost 2 bases to trimming and J lost 3 bases; unmatched junction nucleotides: 12. The germline V gene has CDR1 LGHNT and CDR2 FRNRAP. The DNA of the CDR3 is TGTGCTAGTGGTTTGAGCCCCGGGCAGGGGGCTTTCTATAATTCACCCCTCCACTTT. Its protein is CASGLSPGQGAFYNSPLHF.

The chain employs TRBV4-3 and TRBJ2-3, with 14 positions matching TRBD2. V lost 1 base and J lost 0; bases outside the gene matches: 9. Germline assignment: CDR1 LGHNA and CDR2 YSLEER. This CDR3 spans 20 amino acids. Here the CDR3 DNA reads TGCGCCAGCAGCCAAGCGACTAGCGGGGGGGGGTTTCTCAGCACAGATACGCAGTATTTT. Its protein is CASSQATSGGGFLSTDTQYF.

The rearrangement uses TRBV30 and TRBJ2-3; 14 nucleotides align to TRBD2. The V and J ends lost 5 bases and 6 bases, in that order; junction bases with no gene match: 4. Germline V gene lookup returns CDR1 GTSNPN and CDR2 SVGIG (reference sequence). The CDR3 consists of 14 residues. In DNA, the CDR3 is TGTGCCTGGGGACTAGCGGGGGGAGAGGATACGCAGTATTTT. It translates to CAWGLAGGEDTQYF.

V is TRBV7-9 and J is TRBJ2-1; tentatively, D is TRBD2 (6 bases). The CDR3 is 14 amino acids. Germline CDR1 reads SEHNR; CDR2 reads FQNEAQ (reference sequence). The V and J ends lost 4 bases and 10 bases respectively, with 17 bases between them. The CDR3 DNA is TGTGCCAGCAGCTGGGACTTCCAGCTTCGGGAGCAGTTCTTC. Amino acid sequence: CASSWDFQLREQFF.

J is TRBJ1-6 and V is TRBV7-3; D is undetermined. The CDR3 is 13 amino acids. Trimming left V 3 bases short and J 7 bases short, with 7 bases between. Germline CDR1 SGHTA, CDR2 FQGTGA. In nucleotides, the CDR3 is TGTGCCAGCAGCTTCTTAGTCAATTCACCCCTCCACTTT. It translates to CASSFLVNSPLHF.

The gene calls are TRBV7-2 and TRBJ2-7, with 10 bases matching TRBD1. CDR1 is SGHTA and CDR2 is FQGNSA in the germline V gene. Germline trimming cut 5 bases from V and 0 bases from J; bases unmatched to any gene: 4. The CDR3 has 15 amino acids. CDR3 DNA: TGTGCCAGCAGCCCCGGGGACAGGGGCTCCTACGAGCAGTACTTC. Protein: CASSPGDRGSYEQYF. The entire variable domain, with the rest obtained from reference TRBV7-2 and TRBJ2-7, is as follows: GAGVSQSPSNKVTEKGKDVELRCDPISGHTALYWYRQSLGQGLEFLIYFQGNSAPDKSGLPSDRFSAERTGGSVSTLTIQRTQQEDSAVYLCASSPGDRGSYEQYFGPGTRLTVT.

This sequence joins TRBV11-2 and TRBJ1-2; D possibly corresponds to TRBD1 (5 bases). Trimming pared 4 bases from V and 5 bases from J, leaving 26 bases between. The CDR3 covers 18 residues. Germline CDR1 reads SGHAT; CDR2 reads FQNNGV. The DNA of the CDR3 is TGTGCCAGCAGCTCCTATCGAGGAGGGGCCCGTGAGGGGTATGGCTACACCTTC. Translated, it gives CASSSYRGGAREGYGYTF.

This chain links TRBV7-9 with TRBJ2-1; 7 bases are a match to TRBD2. This CDR3 is built from 17 residues. CDR1 and CDR2 from the germline V gene are SEHNR and FQNEAQ (reference sequence). V lost 2 bases and J lost 3; bases outside the gene matches: 10. The CDR3 nucleotides are TGTGCCAGCAGCTTATACCGGGAGGACTTCTTCTACAATGAGCAGTTCTTC. Translation: CASSLYREDFFYNEQFF.

This clone occurred once. The chain uses TRBV19 and TRBJ2-1, with 12 bases aligning to TRBD2. From germline, CDR1 is LNHDA and CDR2 SQIVND (reference sequence). Germline trimming cut 7 bases from V and 4 bases from J; bases unmatched to any gene: 11. The length of the CDR3 is 17 residues. The CDR3 coding sequence is TGTGCCAGTACCCGGACTAGCGGGGCTGTCGGGTACAATGAGCAGTTCTTC. Translating gives CASTRTSGAVGYNEQFF.

V gene TRBV5-3 combines with J gene TRBJ2-1; D possibly corresponds to TRBD1 (6 bases). TRBV5-3 is treated as an ORF (open reading frame) with a function not yet certain. V lost 4 bases and J 0 bases, leaving 17 bases between the germline ends. This CDR3 is built from 17 residues. The CDR3: CARSLWTVGSSYNEQFF. CDR3 nucleotide sequence: TGTGCCAGAAGCCTATGGACAGTTGGGAGCTCCTACAATGAGCAGTTCTTC.

The rearrangement joins TRBV5-1 to TRBJ1-3, with unresolved D. Trimming shortened V by 5 bases and J by 0 bases, and 12 bases separated the two germline ends. Per the germline V gene, CDR1 is SGHRS and CDR2 is YFSETQ. The CDR3 has 15 residues. This chain's CDR3 is CASRSQTNSGNTIYF. The CDR3 DNA reads TGCGCCAGCAGATCGCAAACAAACTCTGGAAACACCATATATTTT. The complete variable domain, with remaining parts taken from reference TRBV5-1 and TRBJ1-3, reads KAGVTQTPRYLIKTRGQQVTLSCSPISGHRSVSWYQQTPGQGLQFLFEYFSETQRNKGNFPGRFSGRQFSNSRSEMNVSTLELGDSALYLCASRSQTNSGNTIYFGEGSWLTVV.

Comment on this clone: An end of the junction does not agree with germline; a read error may underlie this. This rearrangement joins TRBV5-1 to TRBJ2-3; 10 bases agree with TRBD1. This CDR3 contains 15 residues. The V gene's germline CDR1 is SGHRS and CDR2 YFSETQ. Here the CDR3 reads CAGSPGTGGTDTQYF. The CDR3 DNA reads TGCGCCGGCAGCCCGGGGACAGGGGGCACAGATACGCAGTATTTT.

This clone came up a few times. The chain joins TRBV13 to TRBJ2-1, with 11 bases fitting TRBD2. Per the germline V gene, CDR1 is PRHDT and CDR2 is FYEKMQ (reference sequence). V was clipped by 7 bases and J by 6 bases; unmatched bases: 5. The length of the CDR3 is 14 residues. The CDR3 is CASNMGLAVNEQFF. DNA of the CDR3: TGTGCCAGCAACATGGGACTAGCGGTCAATGAGCAGTTCTTC.

V gene TRBV7-9 combines with J gene TRBJ2-1; 9 bases are shared with TRBD2. The CDR3 extends over 14 amino acids. Trimming took 3 bases from V and 7 from J; bases not matched to a gene: 4. Germline V CDR1 and CDR2: SEHNR, FQNEAQ (reference sequence). This chain's CDR3 is CASSFGLAGNEQFF. Written as DNA, the CDR3 is TGTGCCAGCAGCTTTGGCCTAGCGGGAAATGAGCAGTTCTTC.

This chain connects TRBV9 to TRBJ2-7, with TRBD2 matching 13 bases. The CDR3 is 15 amino acids. CDR1 is SGDLS and CDR2 is YYNGEE in the germline V gene. Germline trimming cut 7 bases from V and 3 bases from J; bases unmatched to any gene: 7. The CDR3 reads CASGAGTSGIYEQYF. CDR3 DNA: TGTGCCAGCGGGGCGGGGACTAGCGGGATCTACGAGCAGTACTTC. The whole variable domain, filled in from reference TRBV9 and TRBJ2-7, reads DSGVTQTPKHLITATGQRVTLRCSPRSGDLSVYWYQQSLDQGLQFLIQYYNGEERAKGNILERFSAQQFPDLHSELNLSSLELGDSALYFCASGAGTSGIYEQYFGPGTRLTVT.

This clone was seen just once. The rearrangement joins TRBV23-1 to TRBJ1-5, with 10 nucleotides matching TRBD1. TRBV23-1 qualifies as an ORF whose function is uncertain. The length of the CDR3 is 15 residues. With 2 bases clipped from V and 7 bases from J, the junction kept 5 bases outside the gene matches. The CDR3 region has the DNA TGCGCCAGCAGTCAACCCGACAGGGGGCGACAGCCCCAGCATTTT. Encoded protein: CASSQPDRGRQPQHF.